The 11 T cell receptor beta chains below were found in one sample sequenced in a study of shared clonotypes between healthy human individuals. Some clones are missing from TCRdb's copy, which holds only in-frame ones; the method was immunoSEQ multiplex PCR. The table includes approximately 2,000,000 clones, 80% to 95% detected once. The sample consisted of naive CD4+ T cells from PBMCs. Indicated subset: CD45RA+ positively selected. These receptor sequences come from a man between 18 and 29 years old in good health. Some clones in this sample may be carry-over from other donors' samples.

This chain joins TRBV9 and TRBJ2-3, with 10 positions matching TRBD2. The ends lost 7 bases at V and 1 base at J; junction bases unmatched: 6. CDR3 size: 15 residues. Germline CDR1 and CDR2: SGDLS and YYNGEE. In nucleotides, the CDR3 is TGTGCCAGCGCAGGCCTAGCGGGAGGCACAGATACGCAGTATTTT. Its translation: CASAGLAGGTDTQYF.

The chain links TRBV28 to TRBJ1-2, with 11 bases fitting TRBD1. The CDR3 is made up of 13 amino acids. The V gene's germline CDR1 is MDHEN and CDR2 SYDVKM. V lost 7 bases, J lost 8 bases, and 6 bases stayed unmatched. CDR3 sequence (DNA): TGTGCCAGCACCGGGACAGGGGGGAGGGGCTACACCTTC. Translation gives CASTGTGGRGYTF.

This chain uses TRBV5-4 with TRBJ2-7, with 9 bases that match TRBD2. This CDR3 region has 16 residues. The V and J ends lost 1 base and 2 bases, in that order; junction bases with no gene match: 7. CDR1 is SGHNT and CDR2 is YYREEE in the germline V gene (reference sequence). This CDR3 is CASSLTPSGAPYEQYF. The CDR3 nucleotides are TGTGCCAGCAGCTTGACGCCTAGCGGGGCACCCTACGAGCAGTACTTC.

This clone was seen only once. The rearrangement joins TRBV2 to TRBJ2-7; TRBD1 or TRBD2 may be the D gene (5 bases each). Trimming removed 7 bases from V and 3 bases from J, with 10 bases in between. Germline V gives CDR1 SNHLY, CDR2 FYNNEI. There are 12 residues in the CDR3. This CDR3 reads CASTGGVYEQYF. DNA for the CDR3: TGTGCCAGCACTGGGGGAGTCTACGAGCAGTACTTC.

V is TRBV5-1 and J is TRBJ1-4, with 8 nucleotides matching TRBD1. This CDR3 is 15 amino acids long. Germline V gene lookup returns CDR1 SGHRS and CDR2 YFSETQ. Trimming at V came to 5 bases and at J to 3 bases, leaving 6 bases not matched to a gene. CDR3 amino acids: CASRRGTGSNEKLFF. The CDR3 DNA is TGCGCCAGCAGGCGGGGGACAGGCTCTAATGAAAAACTGTTTTTT.

This clone has a single count. The rearrangement joins TRBV19 to TRBJ1-5; D is undetermined. V shed 4 bases and J shed 0 bases, with 16 bases lying between them. The germline V gene has CDR1 LNHDA and CDR2 SQIVND (reference sequence). This CDR3 spans 17 amino acids. For the CDR3, the DNA is TGTGCCAGTAGTACCTACTCGGCAGGCTATAGCAATCAGCCCCAGCATTTT. This encodes CASSTYSAGYSNQPQHF.

The genes are TRBV4-1 and TRBJ2-5, with 13 bases fitting TRBD2. V shed 2 bases, J shed 5 bases, and the junction held 11 bases outside the gene matches. Germline CDR1 reads MGHRA; CDR2 reads YSYEKL. CDR3 length: 18 residues. CDR3 nucleotide sequence: TGCGCCAGCAGCCAACCGGGGCGGACTAGCGGGAGCCTGGAGACCCAGTACTTC. This encodes CASSQPGRTSGSLETQYF.

This clone was seen more than once but under ten times. The same CDR3 can be traced to other DNA sequences in this sample. The chain uses TRBV18 and TRBJ2-3; D not certain. V lost 6 bases to trimming and J lost 0 bases, with 4 bases between them. From germline, CDR1 is KGHSH and CDR2 LQKENI. This CDR3 is 12 amino acids long. The CDR3 here is CASSDSTDTQYF. The CDR3, as DNA: TGTGCCAGCTCGGACAGCACAGATACGCAGTATTTT.

The chain joins TRBV27 to TRBJ2-5; 11 bases map to TRBD2. Gene TRBJ2-7 matches the end of the DNA better, so the J call may be wrong. The CDR3 has 15 residues. CDR1 and CDR2 (germline): MNHEY, SMNVEV (reference sequence). The CDR3 protein is CASSPTLAGVLEQYF. The CDR3 DNA reads TGTGCCAGCAGTCCAACACTAGCGGGAGTCCTCGAGCAGTACTTC.

The V and J genes are TRBV9 and TRBJ1-2; 9 bases are shared with TRBD1. CDR1 is SGDLS, CDR2 YYNGEE, per germline. The CDR3 has 14 amino acids. V gave up 4 bases and J gave up 5 bases; unmatched junction bases: 6. The CDR3 here is CASSPGQGRYGYTF. DNA of the CDR3: TGTGCCAGCAGCCCGGGACAGGGAAGGTATGGCTACACCTTC.

The V and J genes are TRBV6-5 and TRBJ1-2; TRBD1 matches 8 bases. The CDR3 runs 15 residues. V shed 6 bases and J 2 bases; nucleotides not matched to a gene: 8. Germline CDR1 and CDR2: MNHEY and SVGAGI. Here the CDR3 reads CASRTLGQANYGYTF. CDR3 in DNA: TGTGCCAGCAGGACCCTGGGACAGGCAAACTATGGCTACACCTTC.